This note documents a single T cell receptor (beta chain) sequence. Antigen unknown. TCRdb's table, derived via immunoSEQ multiplex PCR, lists solely in-frame clones and lacks some. This table holds about 73,000 clones, 75% to 95% found once. The data stem from a study of Tregs in tolerant kidney transplant recipients. General observations from the study: Donor-specific Treg expansion exceeded global Treg expansion in tolerant patients, suggesting antigen drive. Expanding Tregs on activated donor B cells appeared to best identify donor-specific TCRbeta clones. This study did not directly address biological reproducibility.

The CDR3 contains 12 residues. Trimming removed 4 bases from V and 8 bases from J; junction bases left unmatched: 4. Germline CDR1 SGHDN, CDR2 FVKESK. Sequenced here: Tregs from blood, sampled before the transplant. This receptor was taken from a human donor who received a combined kidney and bone marrow transplant. The gene calls are TRBV14 and TRBJ2-5; 7 nucleotides match TRBD2. This CDR3 is CASSRDYDTQYF. CDR3 DNA: TGTGCCAGCAGCCGGGACTACGACACCCAGTACTTC. Together with reference TRBV14 and TRBJ2-5, the CDR3 gives the full variable domain: EAGVTQFPSHSVIEKGQTVTLRCDPISGHDNLYWYRRVMGKEIKFLLHFVKESKQDESGMPNNRFLAERTGGTYSTLKVQPAELEDSGVYFCASSRDYDTQYFGPGTRLLVL.